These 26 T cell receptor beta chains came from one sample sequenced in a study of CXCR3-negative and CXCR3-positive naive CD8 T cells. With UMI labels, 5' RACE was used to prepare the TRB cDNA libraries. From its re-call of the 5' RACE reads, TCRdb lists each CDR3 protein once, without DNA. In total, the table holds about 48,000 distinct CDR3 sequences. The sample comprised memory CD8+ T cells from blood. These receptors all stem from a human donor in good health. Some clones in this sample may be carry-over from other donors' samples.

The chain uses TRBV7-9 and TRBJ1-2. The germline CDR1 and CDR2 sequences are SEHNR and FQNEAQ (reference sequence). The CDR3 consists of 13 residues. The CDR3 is CASSLGLNYGYTF.

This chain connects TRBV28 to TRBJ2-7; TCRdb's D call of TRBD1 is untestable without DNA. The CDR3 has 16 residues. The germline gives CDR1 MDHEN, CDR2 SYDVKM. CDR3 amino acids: CASSPDGQGQTYEQYF.

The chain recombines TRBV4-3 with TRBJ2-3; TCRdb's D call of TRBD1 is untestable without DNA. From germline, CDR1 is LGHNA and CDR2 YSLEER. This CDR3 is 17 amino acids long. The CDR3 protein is CASSQQGGGVGPDTQYF.

The CDR3 sequence: CASSQGQSLLGEQFF. The gene calls are TRBV12-3 or TRBV12-4 and TRBJ2-1; TCRdb proposes TRBD1, but this gene call is untestable without DNA. There are 15 residues in the CDR3.

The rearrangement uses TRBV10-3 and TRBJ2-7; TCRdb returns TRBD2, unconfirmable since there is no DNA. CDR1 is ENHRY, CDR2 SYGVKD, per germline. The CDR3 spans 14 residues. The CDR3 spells CAISESGLDGEQYF.

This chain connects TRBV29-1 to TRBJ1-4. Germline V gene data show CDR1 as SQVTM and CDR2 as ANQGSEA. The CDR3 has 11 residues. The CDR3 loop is CSGVANEKLFF.

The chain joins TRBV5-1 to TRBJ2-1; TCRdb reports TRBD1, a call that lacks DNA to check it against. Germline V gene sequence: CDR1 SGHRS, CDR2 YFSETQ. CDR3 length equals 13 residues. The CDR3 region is CASRAGGLNEQFF.

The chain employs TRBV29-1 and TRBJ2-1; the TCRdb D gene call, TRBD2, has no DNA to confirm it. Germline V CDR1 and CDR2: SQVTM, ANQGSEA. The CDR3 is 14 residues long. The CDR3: CSVMGTTTYNEQFF.

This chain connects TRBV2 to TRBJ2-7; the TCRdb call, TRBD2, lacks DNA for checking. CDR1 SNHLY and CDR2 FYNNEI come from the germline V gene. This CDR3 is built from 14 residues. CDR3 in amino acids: CASSEGLARDEQYF.

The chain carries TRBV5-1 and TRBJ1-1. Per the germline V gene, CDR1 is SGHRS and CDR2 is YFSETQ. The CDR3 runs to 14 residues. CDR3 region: CASSSFYGNAEAFF. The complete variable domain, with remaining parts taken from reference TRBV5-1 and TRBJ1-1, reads KAGVTQTPRYLIKTRGQQVTLSCSPISGHRSVSWYQQTPGQGLQFLFEYFSETQRNKGNFPGRFSGRQFSNSRSEMNVSTLELGDSALYLCASSSFYGNAEAFFGQGTRLTVV.

CDR3 residues: CASDAGGNEQFF. J is TRBJ2-1 and V is TRBV7-9. Germline assignment: CDR1 SEHNR and CDR2 FQNEAQ (reference sequence). This CDR3 region has 12 residues.

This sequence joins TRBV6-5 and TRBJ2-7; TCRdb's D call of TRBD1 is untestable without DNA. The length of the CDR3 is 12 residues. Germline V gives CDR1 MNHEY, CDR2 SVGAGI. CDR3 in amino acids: CASSYSTGEQYF.

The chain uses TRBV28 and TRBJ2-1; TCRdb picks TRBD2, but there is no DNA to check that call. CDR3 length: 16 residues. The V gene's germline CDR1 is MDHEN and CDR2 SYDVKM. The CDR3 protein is CASNRLAGGNYNEQFF. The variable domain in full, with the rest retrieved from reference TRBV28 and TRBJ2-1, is DVKVTQSSRYLVKRTGEKVFLECVQDMDHENMFWYRQDPGLGLRLIYFSYDVKMKEKGDIPEGYSVSREKKERFSLILESASTNQTSMYLCASNRLAGGNYNEQFFGPGTRLTVL.

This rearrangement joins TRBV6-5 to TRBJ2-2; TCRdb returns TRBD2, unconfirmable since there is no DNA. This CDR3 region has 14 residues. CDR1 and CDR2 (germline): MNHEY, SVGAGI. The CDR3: CASAGGGDTGELFF.

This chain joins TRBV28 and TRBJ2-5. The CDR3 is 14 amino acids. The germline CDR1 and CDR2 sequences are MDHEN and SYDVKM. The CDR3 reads CASSLLGLQETQYF.

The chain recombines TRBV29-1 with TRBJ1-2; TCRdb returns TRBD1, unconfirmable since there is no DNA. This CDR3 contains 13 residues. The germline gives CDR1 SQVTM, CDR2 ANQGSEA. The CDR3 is CSVLGQGNYGYTF.

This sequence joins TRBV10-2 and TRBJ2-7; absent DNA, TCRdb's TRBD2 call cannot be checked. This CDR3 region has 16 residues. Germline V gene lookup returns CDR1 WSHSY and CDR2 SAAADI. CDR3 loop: CASSESAGTYSYEQYF.

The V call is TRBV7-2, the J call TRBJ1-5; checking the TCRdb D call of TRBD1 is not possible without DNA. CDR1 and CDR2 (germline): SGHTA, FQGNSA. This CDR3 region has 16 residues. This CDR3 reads CASSVKAPTDNQPQHF.

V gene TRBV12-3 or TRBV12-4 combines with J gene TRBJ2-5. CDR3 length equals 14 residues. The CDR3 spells CASGSTGNQETQYF.

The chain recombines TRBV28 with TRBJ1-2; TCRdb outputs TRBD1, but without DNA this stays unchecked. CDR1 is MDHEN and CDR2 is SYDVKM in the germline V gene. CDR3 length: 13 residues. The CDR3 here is CASTLNGGIGYTF.

CDR3 sequence: CASTPPSGDEQYF. The chain employs TRBV12-3 or TRBV12-4 and TRBJ2-7; TCRdb calls TRBD1, which cannot be checked without DNA. CDR3 size: 13 residues.

CDR3 loop: CASSRDRFAGYTF. The rearrangement uses TRBV3-1 and TRBJ1-2. CDR1 and CDR2 (germline): LGHDT, YNNKEL (reference sequence). This CDR3 comprises 13 residues.

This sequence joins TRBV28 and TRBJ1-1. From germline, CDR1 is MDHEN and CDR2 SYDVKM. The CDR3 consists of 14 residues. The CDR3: CASRSDGVNTEAFF.

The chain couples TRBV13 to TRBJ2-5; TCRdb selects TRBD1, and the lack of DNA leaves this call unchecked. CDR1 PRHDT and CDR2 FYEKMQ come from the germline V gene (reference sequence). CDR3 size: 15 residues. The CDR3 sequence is CASSLAGVLQETQYF. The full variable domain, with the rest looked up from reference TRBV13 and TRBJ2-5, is AAGVIQSPRHLIKEKRETATLKCYPIPRHDTVYWYQQGPGQDPQFLISFYEKMQSDKGSIPDRFSAQQFSDYHSELNMSSLELGDSALYFCASSLAGVLQETQYFGPGTRLLVL.

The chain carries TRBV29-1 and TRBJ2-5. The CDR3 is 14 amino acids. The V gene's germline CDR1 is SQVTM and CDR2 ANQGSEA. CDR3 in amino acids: CSVEGSRDRETQYF.

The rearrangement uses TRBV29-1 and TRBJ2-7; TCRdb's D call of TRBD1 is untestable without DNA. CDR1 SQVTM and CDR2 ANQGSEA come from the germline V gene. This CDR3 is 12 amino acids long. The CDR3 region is CSVEDRYGDALF.